One sample yielded the 6 T cell receptor beta chains listed below, sequenced in a study of CD8+ T cells in alopecia areata (dated by TCRdb to 2016 to 2018). What this sample's treatment or condition label stands for: oral pan-JAK inhibitor, 5-10 mg twice daily. The library was generated by the immunoSEQ multiplex PCR assay. RNA was extracted from all samples and reverse transcribed into cDNA, which served as template for TCR sequencing. Not all clones reach the TCRdb copy of this immuneACCESS table, which keeps in-frame sequences only. Checked studies attribute under half of the gap to unresolved V genes and leave the rest unexplained. Counted in this sample were a few hundred thousand clones; 66% of them appeared once. The ten largest clones take up more than 0.95% of the sample. Material: CD4+ T cells sorted from blood, obtained between weeks 43 and 45, from a patient treated with tofacitinib. These receptors came from a human donor with alopecia areata.

V and J are TRBV4-1 and TRBJ2-5, with D maybe TRBD1 (6 bases). Trimming pared 1 base from V and 5 bases from J, leaving 23 bases between. Germline loops: CDR1 MGHRA, CDR2 YSYEKL. The CDR3 is 18 residues long. CDR3 sequence reads: CASSQVSPQQGFRETQYF. The CDR3 DNA sequence: TGCGCCAGCAGCCAAGTATCTCCACAACAGGGTTTTAGGGAGACCCAGTACTTC.

This CDR3 reads CASSPRTPNQPQHF. The CDR3 DNA sequence: TGTGCCAGCAGCCCAAGGACACCCAATCAGCCCCAGCATTTT. This chain links TRBV7-2 with TRBJ1-5, with D possibly being TRBD1 (5 bases). The length of the CDR3 is 14 residues. V was cut by 5 bases and J by 3 bases, with 11 bases left in between. Germline V gene data show CDR1 as SGHTA and CDR2 as FQGNSA.

With respect to this clone: The sample has other DNA sequences that encode this CDR3 too. CDR3 nucleotides: TGTGCCAGCTCACAGGGCATGAACACTGAAGCTTTCTTT. This gives the protein CASSQGMNTEAFF. The chain has TRBV18 and TRBJ1-1; no reliable D call. V gave up 4 bases and J gave up 0 bases, with 6 bases separating them. The germline CDR1 and CDR2 sequences are KGHSH and LQKENI. The CDR3 has 13 residues.

This sequence joins TRBV7-6 and TRBJ2-3; no clear D. Germline V gives CDR1 SGHVS, CDR2 FNYEAQ. The CDR3 runs to 17 residues. Trimming took 0 bases from V and 0 from J, leaving 13 bases between them. CDR3 residues: CASSLAAVIHSTDTQYF. In nucleotides, the CDR3 is TGTGCCAGCAGCTTAGCGGCCGTCATCCATAGCACAGATACGCAGTATTTT.

The chain recombines TRBV30 with TRBJ2-3; 10 bases agree with TRBD2. Trimming cost V 4 bases and J 1 base; bases outside gene matches: 5. The germline V gene has CDR1 GTSNPN and CDR2 SVGIG (reference sequence). This CDR3 comprises 15 residues. The CDR3 sequence: CAWTASGGGTDTQYF. The DNA for the CDR3 is TGTGCCTGGACTGCTAGCGGGGGCGGCACAGATACGCAGTATTTT.

The gene calls are TRBV23-1 and TRBJ2-7; a weak D match, TRBD1 (5 bases). TRBV23-1 is reported as an ORF; its role is uncertain. V was pared by 2 bases and J by 3 bases, with 26 bases between. This CDR3 spans 19 amino acids. The CDR3 protein is CASSQPRVVGVPPVYEQYF. The CDR3 DNA reads as TGCGCCAGCAGTCAACCCCGAGTCGTAGGGGTCCCCCCCGTCTACGAGCAGTACTTC.